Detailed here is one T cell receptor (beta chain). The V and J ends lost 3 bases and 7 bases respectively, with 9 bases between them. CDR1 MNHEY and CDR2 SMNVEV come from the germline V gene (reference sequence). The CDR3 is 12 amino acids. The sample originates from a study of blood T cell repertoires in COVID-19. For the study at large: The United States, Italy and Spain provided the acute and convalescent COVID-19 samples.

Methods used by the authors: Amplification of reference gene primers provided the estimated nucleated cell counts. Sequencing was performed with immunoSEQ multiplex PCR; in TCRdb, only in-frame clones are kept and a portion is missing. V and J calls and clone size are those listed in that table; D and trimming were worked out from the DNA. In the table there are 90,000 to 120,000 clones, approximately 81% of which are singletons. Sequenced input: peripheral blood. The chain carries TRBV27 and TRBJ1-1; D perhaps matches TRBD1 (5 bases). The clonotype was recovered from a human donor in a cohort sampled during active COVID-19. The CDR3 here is CASSLRGGEAFF. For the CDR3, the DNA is TGTGCCAGCAGTTTGAGGGGAGGTGAAGCTTTCTTT.